This TCR beta chain was sequenced during a study of blood T cell repertoires in COVID-19. The CDR3 loop spans 15 amino acids. Germline loops: CDR1 SGHRS, CDR2 YFSETQ. V shed 3 bases, J shed 7 bases, and the junction held 5 bases outside the gene matches. The data were produced by immunoSEQ multiplex PCR, yet TCRdb's version contains in-frame clones alone and is incomplete. Here the sample spans 100,000 to 150,000 clones, roughly 70% being singletons. This clonotype was obtained from a human donor with acute or convalescent COVID-19. The donor label of this sample is uncertain. This rearrangement joins TRBV5-1 to TRBJ2-1; 12 bases line up with TRBD1. The specimen sequenced was peripheral blood. The CDR3 DNA sequence: TGCGCCAGCAGCTCCGGGACAGGGGGCGGGAATGAGCAGTTCTTC. Encoded protein: CASSSGTGGGNEQFF.